This TCR beta chain was documented in a study of PD-L1 blockade in urothelial cancer. The wider study: Dosed intravenously at 1,200 mg every 3 weeks, atezolizumab was initiated by patients around 2014.

General observations from the study: In blood at 3 weeks, tumor-associated clones expanded more among patients with durable benefit. Better survival was predicted by below-median pretreatment blood TCR clonality.

As for time point: peripheral blood 6 weeks after treatment start. Synthetic TCR analog templates were added to each PCR reaction. The assay was immunoSEQ multiplex PCR, and TCRdb's table has in-frame clones only and misses some. Here the sample spans some 31,000 clones, 84% being singletons. This CDR3 has 14 residues. Germline loops: CDR1 MNHEY, CDR2 SVGAGI. Germline trimming cut 5 bases from V and 4 bases from J; bases unmatched to any gene: 2. For this clone: Its antigen is currently unknown.

The TCR originated in a man aged 70-80 years with urothelial cancer. This chain links TRBV6-5 with TRBJ2-7, with TRBD2 identical over 13 bases. The starting material was PBMCs, obtained around atezolizumab (anti-PD-L1) treatment. As DNA, the CDR3 is TGTGCCAGCAGTCGGACTAGCGGGAGTTACGAGCAGTACTTC. Amino acid sequence: CASSRTSGSYEQYF.